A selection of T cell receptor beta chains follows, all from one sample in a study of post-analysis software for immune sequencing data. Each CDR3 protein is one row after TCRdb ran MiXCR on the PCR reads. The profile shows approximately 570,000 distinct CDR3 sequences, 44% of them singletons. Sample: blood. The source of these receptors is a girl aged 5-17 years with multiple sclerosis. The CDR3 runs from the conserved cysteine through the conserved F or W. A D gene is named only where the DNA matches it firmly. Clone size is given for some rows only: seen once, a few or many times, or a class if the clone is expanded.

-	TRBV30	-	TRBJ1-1	TGTGCCTGGAGTGTACCAGGGGCCATAGAGGCGTGGGAAGCTTTCTTT	CAWSVPGAIEAWEAFF
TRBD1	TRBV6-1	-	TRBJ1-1	TGTGCCAGCAGTAAACGACAGGGGACCCTCATGAACACTGAAGCTTTCTTT	CASSKRQGTLMNTEAFF
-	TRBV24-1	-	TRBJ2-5	TGTGCCACCAGTGGACTCTCCGGGGAGACCCAGTACTTC	CATSGLSGETQYF
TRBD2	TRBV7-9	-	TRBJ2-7	TGTGCCAGCAGCCTTATGGGACTAACTAGCTCCTACGAGCAGTACTTC	CASSLMGLTSSYEQYF
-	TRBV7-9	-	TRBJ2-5	TGTGCCAGCAGCTTATTAAAAGAGACCCAGTACTTC	CASSLLKETQYF
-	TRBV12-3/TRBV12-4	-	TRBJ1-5	TGTGCCAGCGCCGGGGGAGACACCATGCAAAATCAGCCCCAGCATTTT	CASAGGDTMQNQPQHF
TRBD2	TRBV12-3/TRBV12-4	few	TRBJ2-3	TGTGCCAGCAGTTTAGAGGGACTAGCGGAGTATTTT	CASSLEGLAEYF
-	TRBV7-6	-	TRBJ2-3	TGTGCCAGCAGCTTAGCTACATATAGCACAGATACGCAGTATTTT	CASSLATYSTDTQYF
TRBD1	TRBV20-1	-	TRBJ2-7	TGCAGTGCCATAGGGGGACAGGCGACTAGCTACGAGCAGTACTTC	CSAIGGQATSYEQYF
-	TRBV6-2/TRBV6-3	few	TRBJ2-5	TGTGCCAGCACTCGACAGGCAGAGACCCAGTACTTC	CASTRQAETQYF
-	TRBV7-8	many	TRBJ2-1	TGTGCCAGCAGGGGGCATGGGGGGCCCTCCTACAATGAGCAGTTCTTC	CASRGHGGPSYNEQFF
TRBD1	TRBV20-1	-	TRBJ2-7	TGCAGTGCTAGAGTTTTGCAGGGGGCCCTCTACGAGCAGTACTTC	CSARVLQGALYEQYF
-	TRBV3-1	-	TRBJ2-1	TGTGCCAGCAGCCATGAGCGACAGAGCTCCTACAATGAGCAGTTCTTC	CASSHERQSSYNEQFF
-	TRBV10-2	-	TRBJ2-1	TGCGCCAGCGGGGGGTGGGATGAGCAGTTCTTC	CASGGWDEQFF
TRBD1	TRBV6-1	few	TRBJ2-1	TGTGCCAGCAGTGAAGAGGGGACAGGGGGCGCGGATGAGCAGTTCTTC	CASSEEGTGGADEQFF
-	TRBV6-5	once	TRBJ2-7	TGTGCCAGCCGATCGGAGTGGTACGAGCAGTACTTC	CASRSEWYEQYF
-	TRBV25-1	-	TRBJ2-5	TGTGCCAGCAGTGCCCCTGGAGAGCGGGCCGAGGAGACCCAGTACTTC	CASSAPGERAEETQYF
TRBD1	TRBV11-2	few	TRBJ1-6	TGTGCCAGCAGCGTCCGACAGGGAGCCATGAATTCACCCCTCCACTTT	CASSVRQGAMNSPLHF
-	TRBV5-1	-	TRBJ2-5	TGCGCCAGCAGCTTGGAGTTAGAGGAGACCCAGTACTTC	CASSLELEETQYF
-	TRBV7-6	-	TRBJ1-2	TGTGCCAGCAGCCCCGACACGGGGAACTATGGCTACACCTTC	CASSPDTGNYGYTF
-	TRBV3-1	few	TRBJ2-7	TGTGCCAGCAGCCAATTAGGAGGAGGTCCTATCTCCTACGAGCAGTACTTC	CASSQLGGGPISYEQYF
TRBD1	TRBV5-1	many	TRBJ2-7	TGTGCCAGCAGTTCCGGGACAGCGACCTACGAGCAGTACTTC	CASSSGTATYEQYF
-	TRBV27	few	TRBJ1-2	TGTGCCAGCAGTTCACCGACGGGGGGCGGCTACACCTTC	CASSSPTGGGYTF
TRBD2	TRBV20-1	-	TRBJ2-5	TGCAGTGCTAGGAGACTAGCGGGGGGCACGGAGACCCAGTACTTC	CSARRLAGGTETQYF
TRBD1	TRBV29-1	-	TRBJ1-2	TGCAGCGCGGGACAGGCATTGGCCTATGGCTACACCTTC	CSAGQALAYGYTF